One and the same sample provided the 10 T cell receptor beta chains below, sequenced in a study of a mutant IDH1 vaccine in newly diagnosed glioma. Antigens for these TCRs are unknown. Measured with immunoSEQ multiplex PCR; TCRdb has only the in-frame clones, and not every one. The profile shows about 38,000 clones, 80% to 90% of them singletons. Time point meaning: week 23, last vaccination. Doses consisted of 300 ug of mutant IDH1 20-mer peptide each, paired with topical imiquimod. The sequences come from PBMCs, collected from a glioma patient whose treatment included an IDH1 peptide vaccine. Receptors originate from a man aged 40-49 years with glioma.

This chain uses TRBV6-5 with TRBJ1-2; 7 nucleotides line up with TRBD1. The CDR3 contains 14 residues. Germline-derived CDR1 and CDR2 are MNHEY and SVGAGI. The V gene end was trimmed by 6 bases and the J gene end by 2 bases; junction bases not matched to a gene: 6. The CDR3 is CASSLQGHNYGYTF. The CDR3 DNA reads TGTGCCAGCAGCTTACAGGGGCACAACTATGGCTACACCTTC.

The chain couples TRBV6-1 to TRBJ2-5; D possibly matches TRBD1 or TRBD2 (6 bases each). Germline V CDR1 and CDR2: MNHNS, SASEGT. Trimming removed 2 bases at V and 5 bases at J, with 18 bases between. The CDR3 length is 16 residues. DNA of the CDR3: TGTGCCAGCAGTGAACCGGGTAGGGGGAGGAGGGAGACCCAGTACTTC. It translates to CASSEPGRGRRETQYF.

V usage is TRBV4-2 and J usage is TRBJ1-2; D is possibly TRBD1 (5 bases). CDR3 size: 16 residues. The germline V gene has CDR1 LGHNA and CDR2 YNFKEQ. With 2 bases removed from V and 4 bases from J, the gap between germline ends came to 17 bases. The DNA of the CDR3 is TGTGCCAGCAGCCAACCTGCGGGGGAGGGGTTCTATGGCTACACCTTC. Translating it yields CASSQPAGEGFYGYTF.

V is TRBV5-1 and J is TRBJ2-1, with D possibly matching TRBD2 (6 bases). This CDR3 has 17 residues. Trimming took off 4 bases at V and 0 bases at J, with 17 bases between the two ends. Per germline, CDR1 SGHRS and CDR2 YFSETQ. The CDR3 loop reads CASSKEGRPISYNEQFF. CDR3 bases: TGCGCCAGCAGCAAGGAGGGACGGCCAATCTCCTACAATGAGCAGTTCTTC. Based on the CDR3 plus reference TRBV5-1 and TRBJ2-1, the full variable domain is KAGVTQTPRYLIKTRGQQVTLSCSPISGHRSVSWYQQTPGQGLQFLFEYFSETQRNKGNFPGRFSGRQFSNSRSEMNVSTLELGDSALYLCASSKEGRPISYNEQFFGPGTRLTVL.

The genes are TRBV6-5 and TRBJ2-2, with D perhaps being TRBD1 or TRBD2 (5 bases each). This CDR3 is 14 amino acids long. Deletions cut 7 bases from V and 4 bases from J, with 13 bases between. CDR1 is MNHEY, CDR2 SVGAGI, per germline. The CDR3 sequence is CASNNRGGTGELFF. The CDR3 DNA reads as TGTGCCAGCAACAATCGTGGGGGCACCGGGGAGCTGTTTTTT.

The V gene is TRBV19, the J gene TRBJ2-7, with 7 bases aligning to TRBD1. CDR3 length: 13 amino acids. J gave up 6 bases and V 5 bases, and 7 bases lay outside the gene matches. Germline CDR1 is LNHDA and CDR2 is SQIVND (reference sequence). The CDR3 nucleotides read TGTGCCAGTAGTGGACAGGAGGACGGCGAGCAGTACTTC. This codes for CASSGQEDGEQYF.

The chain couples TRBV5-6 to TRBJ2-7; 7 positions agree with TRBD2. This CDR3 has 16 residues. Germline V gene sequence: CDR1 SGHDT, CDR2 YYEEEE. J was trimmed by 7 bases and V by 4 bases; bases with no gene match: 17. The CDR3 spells CASSTPGTIYFGEQYF. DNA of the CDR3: TGTGCCAGCAGCACCCCCGGGACTATCTACTTCGGAGAGCAGTACTTC.

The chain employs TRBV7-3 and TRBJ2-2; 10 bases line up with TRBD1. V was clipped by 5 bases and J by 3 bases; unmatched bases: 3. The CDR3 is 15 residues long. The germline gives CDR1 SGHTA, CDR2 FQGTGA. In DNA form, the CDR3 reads TGTGCCAGCAGCCCGGACAGGGGGGACACCGGGGAGCTGTTTTTT. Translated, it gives CASSPDRGDTGELFF. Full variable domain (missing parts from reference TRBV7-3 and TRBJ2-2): GAGVSQTPSNKVTEKGKYVELRCDPISGHTALYWYRQSLGQGPEFLIYFQGTGAADDSGLPNDRFFAVRPEGSVSTLKIQRTERGDSAVYLCASSPDRGDTGELFFGEGSRLTVL.

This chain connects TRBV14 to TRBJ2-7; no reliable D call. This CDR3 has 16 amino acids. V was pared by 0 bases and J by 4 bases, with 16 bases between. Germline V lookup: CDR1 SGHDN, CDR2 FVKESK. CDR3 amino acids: CASSQESARKDYEQYF. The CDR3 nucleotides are TGTGCCAGCAGCCAAGAATCAGCGAGAAAAGATTACGAGCAGTACTTC.

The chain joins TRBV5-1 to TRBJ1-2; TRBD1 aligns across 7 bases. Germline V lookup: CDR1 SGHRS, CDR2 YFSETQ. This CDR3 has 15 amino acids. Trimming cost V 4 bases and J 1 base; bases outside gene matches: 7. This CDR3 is CASSQRQGLNYGYTF. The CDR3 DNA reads TGCGCCAGCAGCCAACGACAGGGACTTAACTATGGCTACACCTTC.